The next 6 T cell receptor beta chains were all read from a single sample in a study of blood T cell repertoires in COVID-19. Profiling relied on immunoSEQ multiplex PCR, and the TCRdb table lists in-frame clones only, not all of them. The sample carries some 42,000 clones, 87% recorded once. Source material: peripheral blood. Every receptor here comes from a human donor in a cohort sampled during active COVID-19.

CDR3: CASSPPRQGSMAQYF. CDR3 DNA sequence: TGTGCCAGCAGCCCCCCCCGACAGGGGTCCATGGCCCAGTACTTC. The J gene is TRBJ2-5, the V gene TRBV7-9; 8 bases match TRBD1. The CDR3 runs to 15 residues. J lost 9 bases, V lost 5 bases, and 14 bases had no gene match. Looked up from germline, CDR1 is SEHNR and CDR2 is FQNEAQ (reference sequence). Together with reference TRBV7-9 and TRBJ2-5, the CDR3 gives the full variable domain: DTGVSQNPRHKITKRGQNVTFRCDPISEHNRLYWYRQTLGQGPEFLTYFQNEAQLEKSRLLSDRFSAERPKGSFSTLEIQRTEQGDSAMYLCASSPPRQGSMAQYFGPGTRLLVL.

The chain employs TRBV27 and TRBJ1-1; 7 bases match TRBD1. With V trimmed by 5 bases and J by 3 bases, 9 bases remained unmatched. Germline CDR1 MNHEY, CDR2 SMNVEV (reference sequence). The CDR3 spans 15 residues. This CDR3 reads CASSTRQGVYTEAFF. The DNA of the CDR3 is TGTGCCAGCAGTACCCGACAGGGTGTCTACACTGAAGCTTTCTTT.

The CDR3: CASSVGGTGISPLHF. Written as DNA, the CDR3 is TGTGCCAGCAGCGTAGGGGGGACAGGGATTTCACCCCTCCACTTT. The chain links TRBV9 to TRBJ1-6, with 9 nucleotides matching TRBD1. The trim removed 0 bases at V and 9 bases at J, leaving 4 bases unmatched. This CDR3 contains 15 residues. The germline gives CDR1 SGDLS, CDR2 YYNGEE.

The V and J genes are TRBV2 and TRBJ1-1; 8 positions agree with TRBD1. The junction had 10 bases not matched to a gene; V was cut back by 7 bases and J by 3 bases. There are 15 residues in the CDR3. Germline V lookup: CDR1 SNHLY, CDR2 FYNNEI. CDR3 sequence: CASIFLPDRDTEAFF. DNA of the CDR3: TGTGCCAGCATCTTCCTCCCGGACAGGGACACTGAAGCTTTCTTT.

This clone has only one observation. The chain carries TRBV29-1 and TRBJ2-5; possibly TRBD2 for D (6 bases). V lost 6 bases and J 5 bases, leaving 22 bases between the germline ends. This CDR3 has 15 amino acids. Germline lookup yields CDR1 SQVTM and CDR2 ANQGSEA. The CDR3 nucleotides read TGCAGCGTGACGACCAAGGGACGGGGGACGGAGACCCAGTACTTC. This translates into CSVTTKGRGTETQYF.

This rearrangement joins TRBV10-1 to TRBJ1-2; no clear D. Germline lookup yields CDR1 WNHNN and CDR2 SYGVQD (reference sequence). This CDR3 spans 12 amino acids. With 10 bases removed from V and 0 bases from J, the gap between germline ends came to 9 bases. DNA for the CDR3: TGCGCCATCGTCACAGCTAACTATGGCTACACCTTC. This encodes CAIVTANYGYTF.